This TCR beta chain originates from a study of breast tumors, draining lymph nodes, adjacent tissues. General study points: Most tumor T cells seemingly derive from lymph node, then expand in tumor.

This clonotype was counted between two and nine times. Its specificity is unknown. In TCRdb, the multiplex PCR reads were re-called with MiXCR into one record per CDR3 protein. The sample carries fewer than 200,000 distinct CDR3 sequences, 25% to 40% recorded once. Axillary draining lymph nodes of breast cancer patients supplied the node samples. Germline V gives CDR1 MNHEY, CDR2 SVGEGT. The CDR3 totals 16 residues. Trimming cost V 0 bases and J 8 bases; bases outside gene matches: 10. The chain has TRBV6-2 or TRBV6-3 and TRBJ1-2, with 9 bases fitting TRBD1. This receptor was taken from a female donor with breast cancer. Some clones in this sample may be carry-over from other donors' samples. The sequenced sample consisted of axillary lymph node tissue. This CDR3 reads CASSYSGQGVLKGYTF. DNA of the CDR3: TGTGCCAGCAGTTACTCGGGACAGGGAGTTTTAAAAGGCTACACCTTC.